This TCR beta chain is from a study of metastatic and nonmetastatic thyroid tumors. About the research overall: Where malignant and benign thyroid patients were concerned, repertoires were compared across blood and tumor or nodule tissue.

No treatment of any kind had been given to any patient before thyroid surgery. A few counts support this clone. Its antigen is currently unknown. Authors' data handling: Construction of a distant-metastasis classifier for papillary thyroid cancer relied on CDR3 differences across clinicopathological groups. MiXCR reprocessed the PCR reads for TCRdb. Here the V and J calls rest on TCRdb's processing, not on the authors' analysis. The table includes 7,000 to 8,000 clones, 28% detected once. Study-wide findings and caveats: Significantly greater TCR beta diversity was reportedly found in malignant thyroid tumors than in benign nodules (in blood and tumor).

Germline trimming cut 6 bases from V and 5 bases from J; bases unmatched to any gene: 12. Germline-derived CDR1 and CDR2 are MDHEN and SYDVKM. The CDR3 is 15 amino acids. The sample taken for sequencing was tumor tissue. This TCR came from a male donor with papillary thyroid cancer or a benign thyroid nodule (not recorded which). Some clones in this sample may be carry-over from other donors' samples. V is TRBV28 and J is TRBJ1-1; 7 bases are a match to TRBD1. CDR3 loop: CASSYRGNRGTEAFF. CDR3 coding DNA: TGTGCCAGCAGCTATAGGGGTAACAGGGGTACTGAAGCTTTCTTT.